Presented here are 20 T cell receptor beta chains from one specimen sequenced in a study of blood T cell repertoires in COVID-19. The method was immunoSEQ multiplex PCR; TCRdb's version includes in-frame clones alone and lacks a portion of them. The table records 75,000 to 95,000 clones, roughly 89% of them present only once. Sequenced: peripheral blood. The receptors come from a woman in her fifties or sixties with COVID-19, enrolled during active disease.

This clone was detected only a few times. This sequence joins TRBV7-9 and TRBJ1-2, with unresolved D. The germline V gene encodes CDR1 SEHNR and CDR2 FQNEAQ (reference sequence). V lost 5 bases and J 5 bases, leaving 6 bases between the germline ends. The CDR3 contains 11 residues. CDR3 sequence (DNA): TGTGCCAGCAGCCCGGGGTATGGCTACACCTTC. Amino acids: CASSPGYGYTF.

The chain is built from TRBV5-1 and TRBJ2-3, with 10 bases fitting TRBD2. Germline V gene data show CDR1 as SGHRS and CDR2 as YFSETQ. Trimming at V came to 0 bases and at J to 2 bases, leaving 9 bases not matched to a gene. This CDR3 has 18 residues. CDR3 sequence reads: CASSLAGSGGALTDTQYF. The CDR3 nucleotides are TGCGCCAGCAGCTTGGCGGGAAGCGGGGGGGCCCTCACAGATACGCAGTATTTT.

This chain connects TRBV7-8 to TRBJ2-3; weak D call: TRBD2 (5 bases). The CDR3 contains 13 residues. Germline CDR1 and CDR2: SGHVS and FQNEAQ. V was clipped by 5 bases and J by 6 bases, with 12 bases between them. The CDR3 sequence is CASSRDNGDTQYF. Written as DNA, the CDR3 is TGTGCCAGCAGCCGGGATAACGGGGATACGCAGTATTTT.

In DNA, the CDR3 is TGTGCCAGCAGTGGAACTAGAGAACCTGGCCAGTATTTT. Encoded protein: CASSGTREPGQYF. This chain joins TRBV2 and TRBJ2-3, with TRBD2 as a possible D gene (5 bases). V lost 4 bases to trimming and J lost 12 bases, with 17 bases between them. Per the germline V gene, CDR1 is SNHLY and CDR2 is FYNNEI. This CDR3 has 13 amino acids.

In its sample, this clone was seen a few times. V gene TRBV10-1 combines with J gene TRBJ1-6; D is ambiguous. The CDR3 has 13 residues. Germline V gives CDR1 WNHNN, CDR2 SYGVQD (reference sequence). The ends were cut back, 0 bases at V and 10 bases at J, with 7 bases in the middle. The CDR3 bases are TGCGCCAGCAGTGAGTCAGTGAGATCACCCCTCCACTTT. Translated, it gives CASSESVRSPLHF.

This chain connects TRBV4-2 to TRBJ1-1, with 7 nucleotides matching TRBD1. The CDR3 loop spans 16 amino acids. The V gene end was trimmed by 3 bases and the J gene end by 1 base; junction bases not matched to a gene: 8. In germline, CDR1 is LGHNA, CDR2 YNFKEQ. The CDR3 region is CASSQAGTAQNTEAFF. CDR3 DNA: TGTGCCAGCAGCCAGGCCGGGACAGCTCAGAACACTGAAGCTTTCTTT.

The chain combines TRBV7-2 with TRBJ1-5, with D uncertain. Trimming stripped 4 bases from V and 6 bases from J, with 10 bases between. CDR3 length: 13 amino acids. Germline loops: CDR1 SGHTA, CDR2 FQGNSA. The CDR3, as DNA: TGTGCCAGCAGCTCCGACATTATTCAGCCCCAGCATTTT. This codes for CASSSDIIQPQHF.

The chain combines TRBV2 with TRBJ1-2; TRBD1 might be the D (5 bases). From germline, CDR1 is SNHLY and CDR2 FYNNEI. This CDR3 has 11 amino acids. Trimming took 8 bases from V and 4 from J, leaving 8 bases between them. The CDR3 sequence: CASPGPYGYTF. The DNA of the CDR3 is TGTGCCAGCCCAGGGCCCTATGGCTACACCTTC.

J is TRBJ2-2 and V is TRBV2, with 7 bases matching TRBD2. This CDR3 spans 16 amino acids. The germline V gene has CDR1 SNHLY and CDR2 FYNNEI. V trimming: 1 base; J trimming: 6 bases; junction bases outside the gene matches: 8. CDR3 in amino acids: CASSEEASGVAGELFF. Written as DNA, the CDR3 is TGTGCCAGCAGTGAAGAGGCCAGCGGGGTAGCCGGGGAGCTGTTTTTT.

The rearrangement uses TRBV12-5 and TRBJ1-2, with D perhaps matching TRBD1 (5 bases). V was clipped by 3 bases and J by 4 bases, with 9 bases between them. CDR3 size: 13 residues. Looked up from germline, CDR1 is LGHNT and CDR2 is FRNRAP. CDR3 bases: TGTGCTAGTGGTTTTGGGGGGATCTATGGCTACACCTTC. Amino acid sequence: CASGFGGIYGYTF.

This chain links TRBV3-1 (or the pseudogene TRBV3-2) with TRBJ2-5, with 14 bases aligning to TRBD2. Germline V CDR1 and CDR2: LGHDT, YNNKEL (reference sequence). J was trimmed by 4 bases and V by 1 base; bases with no gene match: 2. This CDR3 spans 16 amino acids. In DNA, the CDR3 is TGTGCCAGCAGCCAAGGACTAGCGGGGGGGGCAGAGACCCAGTACTTC. Its protein is CASSQGLAGGAETQYF.

The genes are TRBV14 and TRBJ2-5, with 11 nucleotides matching TRBD1. The germline V gene encodes CDR1 SGHDN and CDR2 FVKESK. V shed 4 bases and J 9 bases; nucleotides not matched to a gene: 4. CDR3 length equals 13 residues. The CDR3 loop is CASSPGTGGAQYF. CDR3 bases: TGTGCCAGCAGCCCCGGGACAGGGGGGGCCCAGTACTTC. Full variable domain (remainder filled in from reference TRBV14 and TRBJ2-5): EAGVTQFPSHSVIEKGQTVTLRCDPISGHDNLYWYRRVMGKEIKFLLHFVKESKQDESGMPNNRFLAERTGGTYSTLKVQPAELEDSGVYFCASSPGTGGAQYFGPGTRLLVL.

This clone was seen a few times. This chain uses TRBV7-2 with TRBJ1-1; 8 nucleotides match TRBD1. CDR1 SGHTA and CDR2 FQGNSA come from the germline V gene. J gave up 7 bases and V 5 bases, and 12 bases lay outside the gene matches. The CDR3 runs 15 residues. The CDR3 loop reads CASSPNRGYQLEAFF. CDR3 nucleotides: TGTGCCAGCAGCCCAAACAGGGGGTATCAACTTGAAGCTTTCTTT.

The chain links TRBV7-9 to TRBJ2-3; 7 nucleotides match TRBD2. Germline V CDR1 and CDR2: SEHNR, FQNEAQ (reference sequence). V dropped 5 bases and J dropped 6; count of bases not matched to a gene: 11. This CDR3 has 15 residues. The CDR3 sequence is CASSPTPHSGDTQYF. CDR3 DNA sequence: TGTGCCAGCAGCCCGACACCACATAGCGGGGATACGCAGTATTTT.

The chain joins TRBV6-6 to TRBJ1-6; D might be TRBD1 (5 bases). The CDR3 covers 15 residues. V lost 2 bases to trimming and J lost 9 bases, with 14 bases between them. Germline CDR1 reads MNHNY; CDR2 reads SVGAGI (reference sequence). The CDR3 is CASSYVLGGGSPLHF. The CDR3 coding sequence is TGTGCCAGCAGTTACGTGTTGGGGGGGGGTTCACCCCTCCACTTT.

The chain joins TRBV4-1 to TRBJ2-7, with TRBD1 matching over 11 bases. The V gene's germline CDR1 is MGHRA and CDR2 YSYEKL. V trimming: 0 bases; J trimming: 6 bases; junction bases outside the gene matches: 7. The CDR3 totals 16 residues. The CDR3 is CASSQDGRTGGFEQYF. CDR3 nucleotide sequence: TGCGCCAGCAGCCAAGATGGCAGGACAGGGGGCTTCGAGCAGTACTTC.

This clone was found a few times. The chain combines TRBV13 with TRBJ1-4; TRBD1 is a possible D gene (6 bases). Germline CDR1 PRHDT, CDR2 FYEKMQ (reference sequence). The CDR3 is 16 residues long. V was trimmed by 0 bases and J by 3 bases, leaving 11 bases between them. The CDR3 sequence: CASSLGGRGANEKLFF. CDR3 nucleotides: TGTGCCAGCAGCTTAGGTGGCAGGGGTGCTAATGAAAAACTGTTTTTT.

The chain recombines TRBV9 with TRBJ1-5, with D perhaps matching TRBD1 (5 bases). The CDR3 runs 14 residues. In germline, CDR1 is SGDLS, CDR2 YYNGEE. V lost 4 bases to trimming and J lost 6 bases, with 14 bases between them. The CDR3 DNA reads as TGTGCCAGCAGCCCCCAGGGCTCAGGTCAGCCCCAGCATTTT. It encodes CASSPQGSGQPQHF.

The chain's CDR3 is CASSPNTDTQYF. In DNA, the CDR3 is TGTGCCAGCAGCCCCAACACAGATACGCAGTATTTT. The gene calls are TRBV3-1 (or the pseudogene TRBV3-2) and TRBJ2-3; D call uncertain. Trimming removed 4 bases from V and 2 bases from J, with 4 bases in between. Germline-derived CDR1 and CDR2 are LGHDT and YNNKEL (reference sequence). The CDR3 covers 12 residues.

The chain carries TRBV7-9 and TRBJ2-3, with D possibly TRBD1 on 6 matching bases. This CDR3 region has 14 residues. Germline CDR1 SEHNR, CDR2 FQNEAQ (reference sequence). The V and J ends lost 2 bases and 4 bases respectively, with 10 bases between them. The DNA for the CDR3 is TGTGCCAGCAGCTTACCAGGGGTGGCAGATACGCAGTATTTT. It specifies CASSLPGVADTQYF.